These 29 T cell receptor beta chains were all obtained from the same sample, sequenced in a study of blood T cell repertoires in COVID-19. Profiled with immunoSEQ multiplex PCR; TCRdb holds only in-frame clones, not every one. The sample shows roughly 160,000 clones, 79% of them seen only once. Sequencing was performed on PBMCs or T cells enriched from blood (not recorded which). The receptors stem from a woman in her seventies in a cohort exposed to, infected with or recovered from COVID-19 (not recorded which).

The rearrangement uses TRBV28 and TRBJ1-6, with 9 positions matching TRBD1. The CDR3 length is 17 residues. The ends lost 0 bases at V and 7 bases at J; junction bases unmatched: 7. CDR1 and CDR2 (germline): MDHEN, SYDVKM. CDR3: CASSLWNGQGRNSPLHF. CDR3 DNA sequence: TGTGCCAGCAGTTTATGGAACGGACAGGGGAGGAATTCACCCCTCCACTTT.

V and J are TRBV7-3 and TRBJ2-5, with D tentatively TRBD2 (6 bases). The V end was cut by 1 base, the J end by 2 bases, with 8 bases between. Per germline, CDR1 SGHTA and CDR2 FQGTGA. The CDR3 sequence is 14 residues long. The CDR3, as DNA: TGTGCCAGCAGCTTAATTGCGGGGCAAGAGACCCAGTACTTC. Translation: CASSLIAGQETQYF. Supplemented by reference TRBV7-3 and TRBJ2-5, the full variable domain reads GAGVSQTPSNKVTEKGKYVELRCDPISGHTALYWYRQSLGQGPEFLIYFQGTGAADDSGLPNDRFFAVRPEGSVSTLKIQRTERGDSAVYLCASSLIAGQETQYFGPGTRLLVL.

The CDR3 region is CASTPAGTGREKLFF. As DNA, the CDR3 is TGTGCCAGCACCCCAGCGGGGACAGGGCGTGAAAAACTGTTTTTT. The chain has TRBV28 and TRBJ1-4; 9 bases match TRBD1. Germline CDR1 reads MDHEN; CDR2 reads SYDVKM. Trimming removed 7 bases from V and 7 bases from J; junction bases left unmatched: 10. This CDR3 is built from 15 residues.

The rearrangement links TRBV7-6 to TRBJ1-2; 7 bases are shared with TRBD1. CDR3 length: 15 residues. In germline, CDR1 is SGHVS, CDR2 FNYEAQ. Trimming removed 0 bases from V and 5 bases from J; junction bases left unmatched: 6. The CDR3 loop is CASSLAPGGNYGYTF. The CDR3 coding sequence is TGTGCCAGCAGCTTAGCGCCAGGGGGAAATTATGGCTACACCTTC.

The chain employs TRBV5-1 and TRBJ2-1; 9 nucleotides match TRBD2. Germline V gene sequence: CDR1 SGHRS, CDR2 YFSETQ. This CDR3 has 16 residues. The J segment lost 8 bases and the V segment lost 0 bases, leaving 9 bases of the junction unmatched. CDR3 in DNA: TGCGCCAGCAGCTTGGTTGGCGGGAGGGCCGGCGATGAGCAGTTCTTC. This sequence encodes CASSLVGGRAGDEQFF. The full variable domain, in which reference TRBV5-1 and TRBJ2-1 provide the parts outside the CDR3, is KAGVTQTPRYLIKTRGQQVTLSCSPISGHRSVSWYQQTPGQGLQFLFEYFSETQRNKGNFPGRFSGRQFSNSRSEMNVSTLELGDSALYLCASSLVGGRAGDEQFFGPGTRLTVL.

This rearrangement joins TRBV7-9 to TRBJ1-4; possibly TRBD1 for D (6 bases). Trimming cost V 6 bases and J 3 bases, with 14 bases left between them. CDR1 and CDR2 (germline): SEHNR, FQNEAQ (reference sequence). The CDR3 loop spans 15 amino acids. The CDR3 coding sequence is TGTGCCAGCAGTTCCATCAGGGGTGCTAATGAAAAACTGTTTTTT. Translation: CASSSIRGANEKLFF.

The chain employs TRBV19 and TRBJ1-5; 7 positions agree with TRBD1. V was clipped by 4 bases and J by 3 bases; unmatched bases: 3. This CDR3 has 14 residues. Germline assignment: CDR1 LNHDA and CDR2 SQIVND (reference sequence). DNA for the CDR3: TGTGCCAGTAGTAGAGGGACAGTCAATCAGCCCCAGCATTTT. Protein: CASSRGTVNQPQHF.

CDR3 region: CASSPRGGSPTNEKLFF. The CDR3 DNA sequence: TGCGCCAGCAGCCCGCGAGGGGGCTCACCAACTAATGAAAAACTGTTTTTT. This sequence joins TRBV5-1 and TRBJ1-4; 7 bases align to TRBD1. V shed 4 bases and J 0 bases; nucleotides not matched to a gene: 9. The CDR3 contains 17 residues. Germline CDR1 and CDR2: SGHRS and YFSETQ. Full variable domain (missing parts from reference TRBV5-1 and TRBJ1-4): KAGVTQTPRYLIKTRGQQVTLSCSPISGHRSVSWYQQTPGQGLQFLFEYFSETQRNKGNFPGRFSGRQFSNSRSEMNVSTLELGDSALYLCASSPRGGSPTNEKLFFGSGTQLSVL.

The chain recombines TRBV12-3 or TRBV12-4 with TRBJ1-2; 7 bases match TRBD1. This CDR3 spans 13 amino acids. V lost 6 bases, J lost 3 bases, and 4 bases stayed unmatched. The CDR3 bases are TGTGCCAGCAGCATCGACAGGGACTATGGCTACACCTTC. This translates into CASSIDRDYGYTF.

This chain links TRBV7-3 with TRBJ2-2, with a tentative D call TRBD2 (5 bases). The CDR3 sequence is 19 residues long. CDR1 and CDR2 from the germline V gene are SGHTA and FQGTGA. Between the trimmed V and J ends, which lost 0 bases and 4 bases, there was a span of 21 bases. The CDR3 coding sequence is TGTGCCAGCAGCTTAACTTCGGGTCCGGCTAGCCAGATCACCGGGGAGCTGTTTTTT. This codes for CASSLTSGPASQITGELFF.

This CDR3 reads CATNGTPGVSLQFF. The DNA of the CDR3 is TGTGCCACCAATGGGACCCCAGGGGTATCTCTGCAGTTCTTC. The V gene is TRBV21-1, the J gene TRBJ2-1; no DNA check was done on the table's D call, TRBD1. TRBV21-1 is noted as a pseudogene. This CDR3 comprises 14 residues.

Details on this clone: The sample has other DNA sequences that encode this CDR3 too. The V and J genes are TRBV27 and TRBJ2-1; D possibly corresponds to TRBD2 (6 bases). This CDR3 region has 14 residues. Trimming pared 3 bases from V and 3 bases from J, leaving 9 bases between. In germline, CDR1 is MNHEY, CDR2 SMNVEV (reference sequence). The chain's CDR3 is CASSLAGYYNEQFF. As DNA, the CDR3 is TGTGCCAGCAGTTTGGCGGGGTACTACAATGAGCAGTTCTTC.

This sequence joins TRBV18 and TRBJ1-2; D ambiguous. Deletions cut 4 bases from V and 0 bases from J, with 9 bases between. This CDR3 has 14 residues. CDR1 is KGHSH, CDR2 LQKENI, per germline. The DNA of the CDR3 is TGTGCCAGCTCACGCCTTGAGGCTAACTATGGCTACACCTTC. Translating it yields CASSRLEANYGYTF. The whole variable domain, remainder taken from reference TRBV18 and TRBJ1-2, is NAGVMQNPRHLVRRRGQEARLRCSPMKGHSHVYWYRQLPEEGLKFMVYLQKENIIDESGMPKERFSAEFPKEGPSILRIQQVVRGDSAAYFCASSRLEANYGYTFGSGTRLTVV.

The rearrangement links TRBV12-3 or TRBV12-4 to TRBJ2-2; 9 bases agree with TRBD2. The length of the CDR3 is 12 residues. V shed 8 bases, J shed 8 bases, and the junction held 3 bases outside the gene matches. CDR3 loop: CASLREGGELFF. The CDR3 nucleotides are TGTGCCAGCCTGCGGGAGGGGGGGGAGCTGTTTTTT.

CDR3 sequence reads: CASSWTESTEAFF. CDR3 sequence (DNA): TGTGCCAGCAGCTGGACAGAGAGCACTGAAGCTTTCTTT. This rearrangement joins TRBV11-2 to TRBJ1-1, with D possibly being TRBD1 (6 bases). Germline lookup yields CDR1 SGHAT and CDR2 FQNNGV. There are 13 residues in the CDR3. V was shortened by 4 bases and J by 4 bases, with 10 bases between the two germline ends.

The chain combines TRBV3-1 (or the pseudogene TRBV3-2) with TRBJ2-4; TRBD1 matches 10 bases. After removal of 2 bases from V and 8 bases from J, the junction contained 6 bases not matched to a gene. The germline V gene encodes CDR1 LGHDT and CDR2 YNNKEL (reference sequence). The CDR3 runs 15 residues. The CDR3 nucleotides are TGTGCCAGCAGCCAAAATACCGGGACAGGGGACATTCAGTACTTC. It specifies CASSQNTGTGDIQYF.

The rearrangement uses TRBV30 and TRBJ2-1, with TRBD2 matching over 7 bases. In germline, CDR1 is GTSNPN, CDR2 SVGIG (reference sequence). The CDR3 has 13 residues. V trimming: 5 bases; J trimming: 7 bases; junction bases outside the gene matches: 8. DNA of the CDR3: TGTGCCTGGGGGGGAGGGACTTGGAATGAGCAGTTCTTC. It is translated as CAWGGGTWNEQFF.

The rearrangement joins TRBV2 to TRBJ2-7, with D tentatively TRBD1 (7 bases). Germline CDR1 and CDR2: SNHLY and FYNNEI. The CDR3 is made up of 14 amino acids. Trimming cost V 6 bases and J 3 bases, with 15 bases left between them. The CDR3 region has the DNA TGTGCCAGCAGGCGGGACAGTGTTCTCTACGAGCAGTACTTC. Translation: CASRRDSVLYEQYF.

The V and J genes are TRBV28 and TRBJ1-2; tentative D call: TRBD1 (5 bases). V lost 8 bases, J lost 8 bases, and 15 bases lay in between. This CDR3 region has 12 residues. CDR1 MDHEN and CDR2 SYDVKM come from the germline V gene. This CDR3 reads CASLFGGSGYTF. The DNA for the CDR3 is TGTGCCAGCCTTTTCGGGGGGTCAGGCTACACCTTC.

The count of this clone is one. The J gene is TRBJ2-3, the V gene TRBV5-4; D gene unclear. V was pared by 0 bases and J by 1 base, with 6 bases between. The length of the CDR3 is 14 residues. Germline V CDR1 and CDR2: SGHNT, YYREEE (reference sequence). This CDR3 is CASSLVQGTDTQYF. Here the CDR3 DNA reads TGTGCCAGCAGCTTGGTCCAGGGCACAGATACGCAGTATTTT. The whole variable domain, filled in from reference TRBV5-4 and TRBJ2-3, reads ETGVTQSPTHLIKTRGQQVTLRCSSQSGHNTVSWYQQALGQGPQFIFQYYREEENGRGNFPPRFSGLQFPNYSSELNVNALELDDSALYLCASSLVQGTDTQYFGPGTRLTVL.

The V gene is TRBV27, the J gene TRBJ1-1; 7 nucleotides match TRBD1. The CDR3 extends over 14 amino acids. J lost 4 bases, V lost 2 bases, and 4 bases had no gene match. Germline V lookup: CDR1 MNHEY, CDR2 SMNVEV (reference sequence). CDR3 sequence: CASSLKGATTEAFF. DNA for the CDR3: TGTGCCAGCAGTTTAAAGGGGGCTACCACTGAAGCTTTCTTT.

CDR3 amino acids: CASGLAGTYEQYF. CDR3 nucleotides: TGTGCCAGTGGACTAGCGGGAACCTACGAGCAGTACTTC. This rearrangement joins TRBV25-1 to TRBJ2-7, with TRBD2 matching 12 bases. This CDR3 is built from 13 residues. Germline loops: CDR1 MGHDK, CDR2 SYGVNS. After removal of 9 bases from V and 2 bases from J, the junction contained 2 bases not matched to a gene.

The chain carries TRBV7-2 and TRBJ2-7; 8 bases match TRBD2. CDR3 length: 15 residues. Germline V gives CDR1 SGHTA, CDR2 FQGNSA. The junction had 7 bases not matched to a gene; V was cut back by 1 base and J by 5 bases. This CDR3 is CASSLVGTSNHEQYF. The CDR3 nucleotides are TGTGCCAGCAGCTTAGTTGGGACTAGTAACCACGAGCAGTACTTC. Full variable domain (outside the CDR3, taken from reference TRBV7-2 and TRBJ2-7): GAGVSQSPSNKVTEKGKDVELRCDPISGHTALYWYRQSLGQGLEFLIYFQGNSAPDKSGLPSDRFSAERTGGSVSTLTIQRTQQEDSAVYLCASSLVGTSNHEQYFGPGTRLTVT.

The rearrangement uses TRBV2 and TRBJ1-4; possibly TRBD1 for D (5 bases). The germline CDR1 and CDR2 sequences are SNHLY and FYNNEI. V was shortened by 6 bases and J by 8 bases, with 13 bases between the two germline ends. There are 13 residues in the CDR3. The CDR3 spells CASRSEAGEKLFF. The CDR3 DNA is TGTGCCAGCAGATCGGAAGCAGGGGAAAAACTGTTTTTT.

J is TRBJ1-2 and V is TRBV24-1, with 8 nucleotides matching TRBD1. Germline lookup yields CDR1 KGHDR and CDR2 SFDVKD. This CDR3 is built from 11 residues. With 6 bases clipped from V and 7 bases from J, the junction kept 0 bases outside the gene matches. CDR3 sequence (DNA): TGTGCCACCAGTACAGGGGGTGGCTACACCTTC. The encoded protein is CATSTGGGYTF.

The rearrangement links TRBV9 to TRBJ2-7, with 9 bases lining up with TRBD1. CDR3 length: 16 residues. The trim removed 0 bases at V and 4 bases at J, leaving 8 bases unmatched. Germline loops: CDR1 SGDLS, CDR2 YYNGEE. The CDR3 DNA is TGTGCCAGCAGCGTAGCCCCCGGGACAGGGACATACGAGCAGTACTTC. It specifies CASSVAPGTGTYEQYF.

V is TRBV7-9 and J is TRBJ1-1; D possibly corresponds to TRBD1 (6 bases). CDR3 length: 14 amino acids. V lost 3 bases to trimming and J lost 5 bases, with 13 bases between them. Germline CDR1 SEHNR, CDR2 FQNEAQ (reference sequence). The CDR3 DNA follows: TGTGCCAGCAGCTTTGGGTCAGGGGAGACTGAAGCTTTCTTT. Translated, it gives CASSFGSGETEAFF.

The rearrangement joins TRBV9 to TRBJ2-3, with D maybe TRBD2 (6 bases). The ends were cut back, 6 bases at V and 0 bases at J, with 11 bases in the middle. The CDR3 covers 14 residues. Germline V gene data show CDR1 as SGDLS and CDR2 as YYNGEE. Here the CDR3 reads CASKTGESTDTQYF. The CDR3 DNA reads TGTGCCAGCAAGACGGGAGAGAGCACAGATACGCAGTATTTT.

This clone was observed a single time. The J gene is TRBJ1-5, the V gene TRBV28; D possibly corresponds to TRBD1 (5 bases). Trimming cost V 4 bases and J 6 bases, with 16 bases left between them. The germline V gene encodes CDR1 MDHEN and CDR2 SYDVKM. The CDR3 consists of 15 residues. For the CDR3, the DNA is TGTGCCAGCAGTTACTTGATGGGGGGTGGTCAGCCCCAGCATTTT. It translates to CASSYLMGGGQPQHF.